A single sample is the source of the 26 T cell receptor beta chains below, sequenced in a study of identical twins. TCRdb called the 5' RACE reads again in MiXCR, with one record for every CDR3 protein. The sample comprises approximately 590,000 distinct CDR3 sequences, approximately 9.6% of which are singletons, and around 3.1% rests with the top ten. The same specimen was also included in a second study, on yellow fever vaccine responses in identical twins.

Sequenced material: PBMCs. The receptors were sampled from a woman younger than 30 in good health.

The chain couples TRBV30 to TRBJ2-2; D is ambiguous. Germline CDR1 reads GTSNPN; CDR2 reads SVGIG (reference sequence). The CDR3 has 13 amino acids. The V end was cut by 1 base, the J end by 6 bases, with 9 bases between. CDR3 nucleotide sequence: TGTGCCTGGAGTGCTAGGGTGGCCGGGGAGCTGTTTTTT. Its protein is CAWSARVAGELFF.

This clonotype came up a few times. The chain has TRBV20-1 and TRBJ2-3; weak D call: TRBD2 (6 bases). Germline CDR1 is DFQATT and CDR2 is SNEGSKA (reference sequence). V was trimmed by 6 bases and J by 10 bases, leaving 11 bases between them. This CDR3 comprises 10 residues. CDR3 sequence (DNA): TGCAGTGCGAGGACTAACGCGCAGTATTTT. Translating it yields CSARTNAQYF.

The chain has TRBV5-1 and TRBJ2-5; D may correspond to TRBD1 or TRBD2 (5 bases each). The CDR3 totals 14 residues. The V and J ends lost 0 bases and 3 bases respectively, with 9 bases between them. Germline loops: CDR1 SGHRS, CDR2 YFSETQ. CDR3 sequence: CASSLVGTKETQYF. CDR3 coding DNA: TGCGCCAGCAGCTTGGTGGGGACCAAAGAGACCCAGTACTTC.

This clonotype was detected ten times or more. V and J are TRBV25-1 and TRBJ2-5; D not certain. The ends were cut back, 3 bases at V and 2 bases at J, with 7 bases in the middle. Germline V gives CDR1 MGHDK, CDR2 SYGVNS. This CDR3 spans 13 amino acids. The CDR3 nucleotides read TGTGCCAGCAGTGAGCCCAGGCAAGAGACCCAGTACTTC. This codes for CASSEPRQETQYF.

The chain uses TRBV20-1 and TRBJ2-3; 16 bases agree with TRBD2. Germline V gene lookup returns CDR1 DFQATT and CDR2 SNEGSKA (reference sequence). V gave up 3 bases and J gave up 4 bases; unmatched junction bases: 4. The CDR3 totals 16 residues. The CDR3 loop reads CSASIGTSGGADTQYF. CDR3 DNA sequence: TGCAGTGCTAGTATTGGGACTAGCGGGGGGGCAGATACGCAGTATTTT.

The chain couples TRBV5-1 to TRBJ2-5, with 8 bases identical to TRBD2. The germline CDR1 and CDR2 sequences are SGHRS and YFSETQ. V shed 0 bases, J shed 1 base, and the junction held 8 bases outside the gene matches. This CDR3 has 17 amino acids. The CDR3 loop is CASSLGDERGSQETQYF. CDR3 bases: TGCGCCAGCAGCTTGGGGGACGAGCGGGGGTCCCAAGAGACCCAGTACTTC.

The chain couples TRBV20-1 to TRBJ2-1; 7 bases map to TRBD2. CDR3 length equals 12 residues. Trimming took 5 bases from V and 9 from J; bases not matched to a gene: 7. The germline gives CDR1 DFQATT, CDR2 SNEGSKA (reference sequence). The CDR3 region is CSARRTSSEQFF. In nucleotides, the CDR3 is TGCAGTGCTCGAAGGACTAGTTCTGAGCAGTTCTTC.

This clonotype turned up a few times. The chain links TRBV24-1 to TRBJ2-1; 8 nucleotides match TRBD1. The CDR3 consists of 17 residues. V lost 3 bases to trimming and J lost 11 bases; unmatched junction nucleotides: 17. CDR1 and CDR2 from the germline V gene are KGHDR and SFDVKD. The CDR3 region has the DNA TGTGCCACCAGTGATCCCGGGACAGGACAATTGCTAGGAAAGCAGTTCTTC. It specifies CATSDPGTGQLLGKQFF.

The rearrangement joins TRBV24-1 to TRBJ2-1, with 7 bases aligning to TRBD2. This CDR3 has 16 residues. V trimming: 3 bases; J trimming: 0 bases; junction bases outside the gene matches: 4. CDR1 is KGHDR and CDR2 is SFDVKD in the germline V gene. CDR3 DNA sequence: TGTGCCACCAGTGATCCTCTAGCGGTCTCCTACAATGAGCAGTTCTTC. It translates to CATSDPLAVSYNEQFF.

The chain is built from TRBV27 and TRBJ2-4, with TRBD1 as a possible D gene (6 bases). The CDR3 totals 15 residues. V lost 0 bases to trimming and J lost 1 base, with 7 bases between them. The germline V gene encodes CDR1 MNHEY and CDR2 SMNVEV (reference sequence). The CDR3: CASSLSRGAKNIQYF. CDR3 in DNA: TGTGCCAGCAGTTTATCGAGGGGGGCCAAAAACATTCAGTACTTC.

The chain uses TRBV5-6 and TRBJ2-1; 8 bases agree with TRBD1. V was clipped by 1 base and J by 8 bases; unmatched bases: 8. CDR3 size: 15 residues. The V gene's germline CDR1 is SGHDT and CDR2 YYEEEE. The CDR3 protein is CASSLLGPGGYEQFF. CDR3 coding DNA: TGTGCCAGCAGCTTGCTTGGTCCAGGGGGCTATGAGCAGTTCTTC.

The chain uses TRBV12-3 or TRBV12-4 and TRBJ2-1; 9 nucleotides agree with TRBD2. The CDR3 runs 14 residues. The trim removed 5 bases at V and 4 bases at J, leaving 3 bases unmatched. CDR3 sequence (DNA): TGTGCCAGCAGTACGGGACTAGCTTACAATGAGCAGTTCTTC. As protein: CASSTGLAYNEQFF.

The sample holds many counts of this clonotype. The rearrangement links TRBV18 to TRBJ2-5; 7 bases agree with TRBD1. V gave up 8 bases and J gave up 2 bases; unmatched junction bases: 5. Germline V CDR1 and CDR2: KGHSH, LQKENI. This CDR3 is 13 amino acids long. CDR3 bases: TGTGCCAGCAGCCCGGGACAGCAAGAGACCCAGTACTTC. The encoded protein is CASSPGQQETQYF.

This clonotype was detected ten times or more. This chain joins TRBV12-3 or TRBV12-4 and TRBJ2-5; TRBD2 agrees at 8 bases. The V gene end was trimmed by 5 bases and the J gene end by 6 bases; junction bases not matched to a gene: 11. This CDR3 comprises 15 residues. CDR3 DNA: TGTGCCAGCAGTCCCAAGTCGGGGGGGGTAAAGACCCAGTACTTC. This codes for CASSPKSGGVKTQYF.

DNA of the CDR3: TGTGCCAGCAGTGAACAGGGGGCACGACACTACGAGCAGTACTTC. This translates into CASSEQGARHYEQYF. The chain is built from TRBV6-1 and TRBJ2-7, with 8 positions matching TRBD1. Trimming cost V 2 bases and J 3 bases; bases outside gene matches: 6. The CDR3 is made up of 15 amino acids. Germline V gives CDR1 MNHNS, CDR2 SASEGT.

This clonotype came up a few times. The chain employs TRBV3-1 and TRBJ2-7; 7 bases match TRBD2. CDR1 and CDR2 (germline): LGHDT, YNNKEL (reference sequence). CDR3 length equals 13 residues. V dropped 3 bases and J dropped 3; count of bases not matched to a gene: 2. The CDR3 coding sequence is TGTGCCAGCAGCCACCTAGCGGACTACGAGCAGTACTTC. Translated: CASSHLADYEQYF.

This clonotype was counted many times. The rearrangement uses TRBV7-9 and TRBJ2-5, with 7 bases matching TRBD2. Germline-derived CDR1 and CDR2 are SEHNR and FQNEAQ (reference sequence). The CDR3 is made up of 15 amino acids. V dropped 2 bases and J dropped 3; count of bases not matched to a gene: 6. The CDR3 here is CASSLLGRGEETQYF. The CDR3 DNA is TGTGCCAGCAGCTTATTGGGACGGGGGGAAGAGACCCAGTACTTC.

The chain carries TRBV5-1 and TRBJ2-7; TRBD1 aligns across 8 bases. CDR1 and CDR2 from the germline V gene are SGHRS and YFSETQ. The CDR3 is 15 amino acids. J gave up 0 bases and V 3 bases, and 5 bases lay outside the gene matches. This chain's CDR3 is CASSSTGVSSYEQYF. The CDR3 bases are TGCGCCAGCAGCTCGACAGGGGTAAGCTCCTACGAGCAGTACTTC.

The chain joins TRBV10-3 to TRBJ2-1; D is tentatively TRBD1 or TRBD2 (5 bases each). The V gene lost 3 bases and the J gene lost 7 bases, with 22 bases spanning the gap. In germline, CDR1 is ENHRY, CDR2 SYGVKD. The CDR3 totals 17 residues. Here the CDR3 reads CAISDYNTVGVGNEQFF. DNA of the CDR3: TGTGCCATCAGTGACTATAATACGGTGGGGGTGGGGAATGAGCAGTTCTTC.

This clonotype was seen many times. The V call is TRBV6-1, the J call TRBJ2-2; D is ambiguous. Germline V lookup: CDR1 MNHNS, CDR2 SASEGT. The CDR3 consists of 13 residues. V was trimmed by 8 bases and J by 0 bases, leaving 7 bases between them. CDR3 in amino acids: CASHLTNTGELFF. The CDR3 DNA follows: TGTGCCAGCCATTTGACGAACACCGGGGAGCTGTTTTTT.

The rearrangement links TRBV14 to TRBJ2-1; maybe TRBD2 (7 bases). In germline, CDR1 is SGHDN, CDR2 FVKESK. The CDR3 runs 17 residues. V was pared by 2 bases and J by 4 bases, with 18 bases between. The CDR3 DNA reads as TGTGCCAGCAGCCAAAGGGTAGGGGGGGGCCCTTACAATGAGCAGTTCTTC. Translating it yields CASSQRVGGGPYNEQFF.

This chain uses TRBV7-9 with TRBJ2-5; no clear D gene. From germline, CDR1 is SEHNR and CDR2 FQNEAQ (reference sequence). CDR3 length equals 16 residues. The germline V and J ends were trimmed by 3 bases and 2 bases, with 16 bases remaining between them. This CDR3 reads CASSFPRSGIQETQYF. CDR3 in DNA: TGTGCCAGCAGCTTTCCCCGAAGTGGGATACAAGAGACCCAGTACTTC.

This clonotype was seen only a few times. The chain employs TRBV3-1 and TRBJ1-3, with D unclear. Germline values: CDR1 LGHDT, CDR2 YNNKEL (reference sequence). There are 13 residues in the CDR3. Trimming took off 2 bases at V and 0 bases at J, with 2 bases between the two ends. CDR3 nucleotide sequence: TGTGCCAGCAGCCAACACTCTGGAAACACCATATATTTT. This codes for CASSQHSGNTIYF.

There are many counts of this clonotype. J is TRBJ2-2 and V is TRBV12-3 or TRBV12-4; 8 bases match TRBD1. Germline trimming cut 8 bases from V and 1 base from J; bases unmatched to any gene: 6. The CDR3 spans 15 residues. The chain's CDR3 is CASGAGTGNTGELFF. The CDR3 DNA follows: TGTGCCAGCGGCGCCGGGACAGGGAACACCGGGGAGCTGTTTTTT.

As DNA, the CDR3 is TGTGCCAGCAGTTATGGGGACTTGTACGAGCAGTACTTC. Its translation: CASSYGDLYEQYF. The rearrangement joins TRBV6-2 or TRBV6-3 to TRBJ2-7; tentative D call: TRBD2 (6 bases). The length of the CDR3 is 13 residues. The V gene lost 3 bases and the J gene lost 4 bases, with 10 bases spanning the gap. In germline, CDR1 is MNHEY, CDR2 SVGEGT.

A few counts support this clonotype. As DNA, the CDR3 is TGCAGTGCTAGAGACAGGGGGACCCAGTACTTC. It translates to CSARDRGTQYF. The chain has TRBV20-1 and TRBJ2-5, with a possible D match to TRBD1 (6 bases). Trimming took off 0 bases at V and 7 bases at J, with 6 bases between the two ends. The CDR3 is 11 residues long. Germline lookup yields CDR1 DFQATT and CDR2 SNEGSKA (reference sequence).